The present entry profiles one T cell receptor (beta chain) with its context. Its specificity is not known. The data derive from a study of T-cell memory formation after mild COVID-19. 5'RACE primed from the constant segment yielded TCR alpha and TCR beta cDNA libraries bearing sample barcodes and UMIs. TCRdb passed the 5' RACE reads through MiXCR, listing each CDR3 protein once. The data contain hundreds of thousands of distinct CDR3 sequences, roughly an eighth of them singletons. Findings and caveats of the study: Certain responding clones were present in pre-infection memory, suggesting participation of cross-reactive memory.

The source is a man younger than 30 who had mild COVID-19 (a few samples of this study predate the infection). Cell type and time point are not known. Sequencing was carried out using PBMCs or a T cell subset sorted from them (not recorded which).

The CDR3 DNA sequence: TGCGCCAGCAGCTGGGGACAGCCTAATTCACCCCTCCACTTT. This sequence encodes CASSWGQPNSPLHF. The V gene is TRBV5-1, the J gene TRBJ1-6; TRBD1 aligns across 7 bases. CDR3 length equals 14 residues. Unmatched junction bases numbered 3, after V lost 3 bases and J lost 6 bases. CDR1 is SGHRS, CDR2 YFSETQ, per germline.